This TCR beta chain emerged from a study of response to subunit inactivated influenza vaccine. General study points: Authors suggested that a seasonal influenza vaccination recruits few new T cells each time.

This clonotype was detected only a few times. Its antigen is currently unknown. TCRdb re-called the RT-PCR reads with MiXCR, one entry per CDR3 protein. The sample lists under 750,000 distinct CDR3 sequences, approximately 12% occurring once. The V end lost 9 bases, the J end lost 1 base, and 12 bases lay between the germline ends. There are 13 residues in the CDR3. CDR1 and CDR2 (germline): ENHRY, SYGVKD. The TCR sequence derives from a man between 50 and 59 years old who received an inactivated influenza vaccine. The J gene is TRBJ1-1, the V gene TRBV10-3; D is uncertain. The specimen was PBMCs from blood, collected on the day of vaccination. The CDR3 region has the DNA TGTGCCATGGCGGTACAGTGGAACACTGAAGCTTTCTTT. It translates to CAMAVQWNTEAFF.